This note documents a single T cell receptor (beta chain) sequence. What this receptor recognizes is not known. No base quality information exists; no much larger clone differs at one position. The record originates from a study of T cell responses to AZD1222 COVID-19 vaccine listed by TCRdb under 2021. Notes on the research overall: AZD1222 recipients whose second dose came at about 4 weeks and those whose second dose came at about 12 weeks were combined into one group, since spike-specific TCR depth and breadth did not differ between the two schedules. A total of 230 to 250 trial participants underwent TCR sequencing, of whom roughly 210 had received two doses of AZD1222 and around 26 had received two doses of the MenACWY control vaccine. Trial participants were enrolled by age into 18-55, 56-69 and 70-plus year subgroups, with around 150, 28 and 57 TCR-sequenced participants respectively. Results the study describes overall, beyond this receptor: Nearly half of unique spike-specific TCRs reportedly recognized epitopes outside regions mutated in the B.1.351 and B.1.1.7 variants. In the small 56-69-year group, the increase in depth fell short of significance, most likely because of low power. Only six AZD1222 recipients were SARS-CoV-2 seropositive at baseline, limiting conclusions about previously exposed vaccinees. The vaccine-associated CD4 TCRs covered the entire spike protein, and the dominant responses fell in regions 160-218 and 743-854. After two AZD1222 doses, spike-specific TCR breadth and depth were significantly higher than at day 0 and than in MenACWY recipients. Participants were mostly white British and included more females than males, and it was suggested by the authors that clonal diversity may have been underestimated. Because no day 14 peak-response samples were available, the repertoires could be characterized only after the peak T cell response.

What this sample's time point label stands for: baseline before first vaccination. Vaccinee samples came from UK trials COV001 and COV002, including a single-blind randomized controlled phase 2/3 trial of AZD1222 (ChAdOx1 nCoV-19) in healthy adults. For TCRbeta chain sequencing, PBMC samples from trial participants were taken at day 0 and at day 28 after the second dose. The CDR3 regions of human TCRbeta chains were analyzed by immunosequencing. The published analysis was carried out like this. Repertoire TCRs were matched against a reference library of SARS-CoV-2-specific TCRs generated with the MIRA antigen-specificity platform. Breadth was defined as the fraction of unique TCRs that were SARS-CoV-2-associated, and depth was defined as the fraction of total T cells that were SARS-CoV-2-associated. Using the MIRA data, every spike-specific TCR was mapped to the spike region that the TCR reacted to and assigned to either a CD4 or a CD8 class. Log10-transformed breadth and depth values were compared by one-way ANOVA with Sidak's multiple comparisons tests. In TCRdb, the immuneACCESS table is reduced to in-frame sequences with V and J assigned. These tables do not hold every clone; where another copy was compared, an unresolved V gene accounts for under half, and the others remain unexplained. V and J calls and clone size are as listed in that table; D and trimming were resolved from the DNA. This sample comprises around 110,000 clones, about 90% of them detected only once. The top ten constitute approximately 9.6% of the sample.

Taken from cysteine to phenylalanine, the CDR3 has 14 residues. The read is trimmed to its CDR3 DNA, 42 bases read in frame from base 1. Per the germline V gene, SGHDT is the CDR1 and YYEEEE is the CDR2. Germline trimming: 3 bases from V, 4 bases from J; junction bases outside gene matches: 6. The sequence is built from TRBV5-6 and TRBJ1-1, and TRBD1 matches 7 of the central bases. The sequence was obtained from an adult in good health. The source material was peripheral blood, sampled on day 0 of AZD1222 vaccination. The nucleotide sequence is TGTGCCAGCAGCTCCCCGACAGGGACCACTGAAGCTTTCTTT. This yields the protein CASSSPTGTTEAFF. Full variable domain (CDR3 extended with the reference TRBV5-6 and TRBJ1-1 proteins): DAGVTQSPTHLIKTRGQQVTLRCSPKSGHDTVSWYQQALGQGPQFIFQYYEEEERQRGNFPDRFSGHQFPNYSSELNVNALLLGDSALYLCASSSPTGTTEAFFGQGTRLTVV.